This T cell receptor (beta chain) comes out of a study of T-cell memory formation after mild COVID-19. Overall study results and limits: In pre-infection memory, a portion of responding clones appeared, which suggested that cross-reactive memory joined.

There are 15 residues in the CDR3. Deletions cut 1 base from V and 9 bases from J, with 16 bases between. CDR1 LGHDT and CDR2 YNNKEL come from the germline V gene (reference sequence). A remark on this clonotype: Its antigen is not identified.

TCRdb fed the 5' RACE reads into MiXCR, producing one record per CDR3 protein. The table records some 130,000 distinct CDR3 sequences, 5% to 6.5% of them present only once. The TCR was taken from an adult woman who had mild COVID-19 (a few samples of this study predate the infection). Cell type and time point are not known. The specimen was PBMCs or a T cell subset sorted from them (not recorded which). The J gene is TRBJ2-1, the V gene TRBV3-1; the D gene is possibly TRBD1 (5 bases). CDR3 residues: CASSQGAGPQGEQFF. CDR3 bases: TGTGCCAGCAGCCAAGGTGCAGGGCCCCAGGGTGAGCAGTTCTTC.